Listed here are 21 T cell receptor beta chains from one sample, sequenced in a study of blood T cell repertoires in COVID-19. Data came from immunoSEQ multiplex PCR; TCRdb stores just in-frame clones and leaves some out. The table lists 200,000 or so clones, about 84% of them singletons, with more than 4.5% in the top ten. Sequencing used peripheral blood. The receptor set was obtained from a woman younger than 45 with acute or convalescent COVID-19.

The CDR3: CAISENGNYGYTF. CDR3 bases: TGTGCCATCAGTGAGAACGGGAACTATGGCTACACCTTC. This chain connects TRBV10-3 to TRBJ1-2; D uncertain. The CDR3 consists of 13 residues. Germline V gives CDR1 ENHRY, CDR2 SYGVKD. V shed 2 bases and J shed 2 bases, with 6 bases lying between them.

V is TRBV5-1 and J is TRBJ2-7; 7 bases match TRBD1. The CDR3 is 15 amino acids. Germline assignment: CDR1 SGHRS and CDR2 YFSETQ. Trimming at V came to 4 bases and at J to 0 bases, leaving 7 bases not matched to a gene. CDR3 loop: CASSIETGSSYEQYF. The CDR3 DNA is TGCGCCAGCAGCATTGAGACAGGGAGCTCCTACGAGCAGTACTTC.

In its sample, this clone was seen a few times. The V gene is TRBV24-1, the J gene TRBJ2-1; 7 bases match TRBD2. Germline-derived CDR1 and CDR2 are KGHDR and SFDVKD. The CDR3 spans 15 residues. With 4 bases clipped from V and 0 bases from J, the junction kept 2 bases outside the gene matches. The CDR3 is CATSDPSGSYNEQFF. The DNA for the CDR3 is TGTGCCACCAGTGACCCTAGCGGCTCCTACAATGAGCAGTTCTTC.

This rearrangement joins TRBV1 to TRBJ2-3; the D segment call TRBD2 is taken from the table without a DNA check. TRBV1 is noted as a pseudogene. The CDR3 has 12 residues. In nucleotides, the CDR3 is TGCACCAGTCCGTCGAGCACAGATACGCAGTATTTT. Its protein is CTSPSSTDTQYF.

The genes are TRBV14 and TRBJ2-5; 7 nucleotides match TRBD1. CDR3 length equals 14 residues. The ends lost 2 bases at V and 5 bases at J; junction bases unmatched: 5. The germline CDR1 and CDR2 sequences are SGHDN and FVKESK. This CDR3 reads CASSQQRGLETQYF. The DNA of the CDR3 is TGTGCCAGCAGCCAACAAAGGGGGCTCGAGACCCAGTACTTC.

V usage is TRBV5-1 and J usage is TRBJ1-1; TRBD1 is a possible D gene (6 bases). The germline V gene encodes CDR1 SGHRS and CDR2 YFSETQ. The CDR3 is 15 amino acids. Trimming stripped 3 bases from V and 1 base from J, with 13 bases between. CDR3 loop: CASSWTVGANTEAFF. CDR3 coding DNA: TGCGCCAGCAGCTGGACAGTCGGAGCGAACACTGAAGCTTTCTTT.

The chain uses TRBV28 and TRBJ2-3, with 9 bases fitting TRBD2. J lost 2 bases, V lost 7 bases, and 7 bases had no gene match. The CDR3 consists of 15 residues. Germline V gene sequence: CDR1 MDHEN, CDR2 SYDVKM. CDR3 sequence reads: CASMASGTLTDTQYF. In DNA, the CDR3 is TGTGCCAGCATGGCTAGCGGGACCCTCACAGATACGCAGTATTTT.

The genes are TRBV5-1 and TRBJ2-7, with D tentatively TRBD2 (5 bases). Germline V gene lookup returns CDR1 SGHRS and CDR2 YFSETQ. The CDR3 loop spans 16 amino acids. Between the trimmed V and J ends, which lost 4 bases and 1 base, there was a span of 18 bases. The CDR3 protein is CASSVASVPPSYEQYF. The CDR3 DNA sequence: TGCGCCAGCAGCGTAGCGAGCGTCCCGCCTTCCTACGAGCAGTACTTC.

The chain employs TRBV7-8 and TRBJ2-4; possible D gene TRBD1, 5 bases. This CDR3 has 16 residues. Trimming took 5 bases from V and 1 from J, leaving 15 bases between them. CDR1 is SGHVS, CDR2 FQNEAQ, per germline. As DNA, the CDR3 is TGTGCCAGCAGCCCCATCAGGGAAGGGGCCAAAAACATTCAGTACTTC. This sequence encodes CASSPIREGAKNIQYF.

The chain links TRBV4-2 to TRBJ2-7, with TRBD2 matching over 9 bases. The germline V gene encodes CDR1 LGHNA and CDR2 YNFKEQ. The CDR3 extends over 15 amino acids. Trimming at V came to 0 bases and at J to 3 bases, leaving 3 bases not matched to a gene. CDR3 nucleotides: TGTGCCAGCAGCCAAGAAAGCGGGGGGTTCTACGAGCAGTACTTC. As protein: CASSQESGGFYEQYF.

V gene TRBV7-6 combines with J gene TRBJ2-2; 9 bases match TRBD2. Germline assignment: CDR1 SGHVS and CDR2 FNYEAQ. The trim removed 1 base at V and 2 bases at J, leaving 2 bases unmatched. CDR3 size: 16 residues. In nucleotides, the CDR3 is TGTGCCAGCAGCTTAGGACTAGCGGTAAACACCGGGGAGCTGTTTTTT. It codes for CASSLGLAVNTGELFF.

The chain recombines TRBV10-3 with TRBJ2-1; the D gene is possibly TRBD2 (6 bases). Deletions cut 7 bases from V and 6 bases from J, with 25 bases between. The germline V gene has CDR1 ENHRY and CDR2 SYGVKD. The length of the CDR3 is 17 residues. CDR3 protein: CAIKRAAPLAPSNEQFF. CDR3 DNA sequence: TGTGCCATCAAGCGGGCGGCTCCTTTAGCTCCTTCCAATGAGCAGTTCTTC.

This clone was observed a few times. The chain recombines TRBV28 with TRBJ2-2, with TRBD2 identical over 12 bases. Germline lookup yields CDR1 MDHEN and CDR2 SYDVKM. This CDR3 has 16 amino acids. The V segment lost 6 bases and the J segment 7 bases; nucleotides outside the gene matches: 9. The DNA for the CDR3 is TGTGCCAGCAGGCGTCTAGCGGGGGGGCAAAGCGGGGAGCTGTTTTTT. Its protein product is CASRRLAGGQSGELFF.

The genes are TRBV29-1 and TRBJ1-2; tentative D call: TRBD1 (5 bases). Trimming left V 7 bases short and J 4 bases short, with 13 bases between. CDR3 size: 12 residues. Germline V lookup: CDR1 SQVTM, CDR2 ANQGSEA. Here the CDR3 DNA reads TGCAGCGCGACAGTCCTTGGCTATGGCTACACCTTC. Its translation: CSATVLGYGYTF. Full variable domain (missing parts from reference TRBV29-1 and TRBJ1-2): SAVISQKPSRDICQRGTSLTIQCQVDSQVTMMFWYRQQPGQSLTLIATANQGSEATYESGFVIDKFPISRPNLTFSTLTVSNMSPEDSSIYLCSATVLGYGYTFGSGTRLTVV.

This clone has a single count. The chain joins TRBV7-2 to TRBJ2-1, with D perhaps TRBD1 (6 bases). CDR3 length equals 15 residues. Germline V CDR1 and CDR2: SGHTA, FQGNSA. V was clipped by 6 bases and J by 0 bases, with 12 bases between them. CDR3 amino acids: CASRLDRSSYNEQFF. The DNA of the CDR3 is TGTGCCAGCAGACTTGACAGGAGCTCCTACAATGAGCAGTTCTTC. The full variable domain, completed using reference TRBV7-2 and TRBJ2-1, is GAGVSQSPSNKVTEKGKDVELRCDPISGHTALYWYRQSLGQGLEFLIYFQGNSAPDKSGLPSDRFSAERTGGSVSTLTIQRTQQEDSAVYLCASRLDRSSYNEQFFGPGTRLTVL.

The J gene is TRBJ1-2, the V gene TRBV27; TRBD1 matches 9 bases. Germline assignment: CDR1 MNHEY and CDR2 SMNVEV (reference sequence). The length of the CDR3 is 14 residues. V dropped 3 bases and J dropped 4; count of bases not matched to a gene: 3. This CDR3 reads CASSLGQGTYGYTF. The CDR3 DNA reads TGTGCCAGCAGTTTGGGACAGGGTACCTATGGCTACACCTTC.

The chain employs TRBV10-1 and TRBJ1-2, with D possibly TRBD1 on 6 matching bases. Germline CDR1 reads WNHNN; CDR2 reads SYGVQD (reference sequence). Deletions cut 3 bases from V and 8 bases from J, with 16 bases between. CDR3 length: 14 residues. The CDR3 region has the DNA TGCGCCAGCAGTGAATCAGGGGATCTTAAAGGCTACACCTTC. It encodes CASSESGDLKGYTF.

The V and J genes are TRBV28 and TRBJ1-5; D not resolved. The V gene's germline CDR1 is MDHEN and CDR2 SYDVKM. The CDR3 length is 14 residues. The V and J ends lost 1 base and 10 bases respectively, with 14 bases between them. The DNA for the CDR3 is TGTGCCAGCAGTTTATTGAGGGAGACCTATCCCCAGCATTTT. Protein sequence: CASSLLRETYPQHF.

This rearrangement joins TRBV5-1 to TRBJ1-6; unclear D gene. V lost 0 bases and J lost 5, with 6 bases in between. CDR1 and CDR2 (germline): SGHRS, YFSETQ. The CDR3 has 14 residues. Here the CDR3 reads CASSLGQNNSPLHF. The CDR3 bases are TGCGCCAGCAGCTTGGGGCAGAATAATTCACCCCTCCACTTT.

Note on this clone: Other nucleotide sequences from this sample produce the same CDR3. The chain has TRBV19 and TRBJ1-4, with a possible D match to TRBD1 (5 bases). Trimming removed 4 bases at V and 0 bases at J, with 9 bases between. The CDR3 covers 15 residues. Germline CDR1 and CDR2: LNHDA and SQIVND (reference sequence). The DNA for the CDR3 is TGTGCCAGTAGTACTGGGACTGCAACTAATGAAAAACTGTTTTTT. It yields the protein CASSTGTATNEKLFF.

The CDR3 sequence is CASSEVTLSREQYF. CDR3 coding DNA: TGTGCCAGCAGTGAGGTGACACTGTCCCGCGAGCAGTACTTC. V gene TRBV6-1 combines with J gene TRBJ2-7; D not resolved. V shed 3 bases and J shed 6 bases, with 15 bases lying between them. The CDR3 contains 14 residues. CDR1 and CDR2 from the germline V gene are MNHNS and SASEGT.